The next 12 T cell receptor beta chains were all read from a single sample in a study of cytomegalovirus exposure and HLA in healthy donors. The PCR used 60 Vbeta and 13 Jbeta primers. Sequencing was performed with immunoSEQ multiplex PCR; in TCRdb, only in-frame clones are kept and a portion is missing. The sample records tens of thousands of clones, around three quarters being singletons. Sequenced sample: PBMCs. The origin of the receptors is a man aged 25-40 years in good health and CMV-seronegative.

The chain has TRBV6-1 and TRBJ2-7, with TRBD1 matching over 8 bases. V lost 6 bases, J lost 4 bases, and 2 bases stayed unmatched. The CDR3 sequence is 12 residues long. The V gene's germline CDR1 is MNHNS and CDR2 SASEGT. In DNA form, the CDR3 reads TGTGCCAGCAGCGACAGGGGATACGAGCAGTACGTC. The encoded protein is CASSDRGYEQYV.

This clone was observed a handful of times. CDR3 loop: CSVGLTGPYEQYF. The DNA for the CDR3 is TGCAGCGTTGGTTTGACAGGGCCCTACGAGCAGTACTTC. The chain combines TRBV29-1 with TRBJ2-7; 7 bases match TRBD1. Trimming took 4 bases from V and 2 from J; bases not matched to a gene: 5. CDR3 size: 13 residues. Germline CDR1 reads SQVTM; CDR2 reads ANQGSEA.

V gene TRBV10-1 combines with J gene TRBJ1-6; D possibly corresponds to TRBD1 (5 bases). Germline-derived CDR1 and CDR2 are WNHNN and SYGVQD (reference sequence). The CDR3 spans 16 residues. Trimming shortened V by 4 bases and J by 6 bases, and 16 bases separated the two germline ends. Written as DNA, the CDR3 is TGCGCCAGCAGTGGACAACGGGGGGACGGTAATTCACCCCTCCACTTT. This encodes CASSGQRGDGNSPLHF.

The genes are TRBV29-1 and TRBJ2-3; D may be TRBD2 (5 bases). The CDR3 has 15 residues. Trimming stripped 0 bases from V and 0 bases from J, with 10 bases between. Germline CDR1 reads SQVTM; CDR2 reads ANQGSEA. The DNA for the CDR3 is TGCAGCGTTGAAGAGGCTGGCGGGAGCACAGATACGCAGTATTTT. It encodes CSVEEAGGSTDTQYF.

The chain carries TRBV29-1 and TRBJ1-4, with a possible D match to TRBD1 (6 bases). This CDR3 spans 15 amino acids. V was pared by 4 bases and J by 2 bases, with 14 bases between. Germline CDR1 SQVTM, CDR2 ANQGSEA. The CDR3 spells CSVGYTGNTNEKLFF. CDR3 in DNA: TGCAGCGTTGGGTATACAGGGAACACTAATGAAAAACTGTTTTTT.

The chain combines TRBV7-9 with TRBJ1-1, with 9 positions matching TRBD1. CDR3 size: 15 residues. Germline CDR1 SEHNR, CDR2 FQNEAQ (reference sequence). V lost 5 bases, J lost 1 base, and 5 bases stayed unmatched. CDR3 sequence: CASSPGQGRNTEAFF. The CDR3 nucleotides read TGTGCCAGCAGCCCGGGACAGGGTCGGAACACTGAAGCTTTCTTT.

This clone was seen a handful of times. J is TRBJ2-7 and V is TRBV10-3; TRBD2 matches 7 bases. Germline CDR1 reads ENHRY; CDR2 reads SYGVKD. After removal of 2 bases from V and 5 bases from J, the junction contained 0 bases not matched to a gene. This CDR3 has 12 amino acids. Written as DNA, the CDR3 is TGTGCCATCAGTGAGCGGGGGGACGAGCAGTACGTC. Protein sequence: CAISERGDEQYV.

This clone was observed a few times. This chain uses TRBV5-6 with TRBJ1-6, with D tentatively TRBD1 (6 bases). Trimming removed 2 bases from V and 11 bases from J, with 23 bases in between. The CDR3 spans 17 residues. Germline CDR1 is SGHDT and CDR2 is YYEEEE. The chain's CDR3 is CASSFLEKGGRMAPLHF. In nucleotides, the CDR3 is TGTGCCAGCAGCTTTTTAGAGAAGGGGGGGAGAATGGCACCCCTCCACTTT.

This rearrangement joins TRBV11-2 to TRBJ2-7; weak D call: TRBD1 (6 bases). The CDR3 spans 16 residues. The V gene's germline CDR1 is SGHAT and CDR2 FQNNGV. V was cut by 4 bases and J by 1 base, with 17 bases left in between. Written as DNA, the CDR3 is TGTGCCAGCAGCTCGGCACAGGGCCTTTTTTCCTACGAGCAGTACTTC. This translates into CASSSAQGLFSYEQYF.

This clone was picked up a small number of times. J is TRBJ2-7 and V is TRBV25-1; TRBD1 aligns across 9 bases. V dropped 4 bases and J dropped 7; count of bases not matched to a gene: 5. Looked up from germline, CDR1 is MGHDK and CDR2 is SYGVNS. CDR3 length equals 13 residues. CDR3 nucleotide sequence: TGTGCCAGCAGTGGCGCGGGACAGGGTGAGCAGTACGTC. This codes for CASSGAGQGEQYV.

The V and J genes are TRBV6-4 and TRBJ2-6; 9 bases are a match to TRBD1. Germline assignment: CDR1 MRHNA and CDR2 SNTAGT. The CDR3 sequence is 18 residues long. After removal of 4 bases from V and 2 bases from J, the junction contained 9 bases not matched to a gene. CDR3 sequence: CASSGTGTGIPGANVLTF. For the CDR3, the DNA is TGTGCCAGCAGTGGCACCGGGACAGGGATTCCTGGGGCCAACGTCCTGACTTTC.

The gene calls are TRBV21-1 and TRBJ1-2; the table names TRBD1, a call not compared with the DNA. TRBV21-1 is designated a pseudogene. The length of the CDR3 is 18 residues. The CDR3 reads CASSNVASDRAGRGGYTF. The CDR3, as DNA: TGTGCCAGCAGCAACGTCGCTTCGGACAGGGCGGGGCGGGGTGGCTACACCTTC.